The 17 T cell receptor beta chains below were found in one sample sequenced in a study of tumor-infiltrating lymphocytes in primary liver carcinoma. Joint extraction of RNA and DNA used roughly 18-34 mg of bulk tissue that was unsorted. Reverse transcription of approximately 500 ng total RNA with a constant-region primer produced TCR beta cDNA. Slightly modified ARM-PCR, run as three nested multiplex PCR rounds, produced the TCR beta libraries. In the first two PCR rounds, TRBV1-TRBV30 forward primers were paired with a C-beta reverse primer, and each round lasted around 10 cycles. TCRdb passed the multiplex PCR reads through MiXCR, listing each CDR3 protein once. Among fewer than 200,000 distinct CDR3 sequences listed, approximately 80% were seen once. Sequencing was performed on tumor tissue from primary liver carcinoma. The receptor set was obtained from a man aged 40-49 years with primary liver carcinoma and hepatitis B virus infection.

Notes on this clonotype: Germline is not matched at one junction end, which may reflect a read error. The CDR3 nucleotides read TGCCCCAGCAGCCAAGATGGGTTCCGCTCTGGGGCCAACATCCTGACTTTC. Protein sequence: CPSSQDGFRSGANILTF. The chain uses TRBV4-3 and TRBJ2-6, with a possible D match to TRBD1 (5 bases). The CDR3 is 17 residues long. Germline V gene data show CDR1 as LGHNA and CDR2 as YSLEER.

In its sample, this clonotype was seen a few times. The junction does not match germline at one end; this may be a read error. The rearrangement uses TRBV4-1 and TRBJ2-6, with D possibly matching TRBD1 (5 bases). CDR3 size: 19 residues. Germline V CDR1 and CDR2: MGHRA, YSYEKL. The CDR3 protein is CASSQDLDSSDSGANILTF. The CDR3 coding sequence is TGCGCCAGTAGCCAAGATTTAGACAGTTCCGACTCTGGGGCCAACATCCTGACTTTC.

This clonotype has a handful of counts. One base away lies a much larger clone, so this may be a sequencing read error. The chain joins TRBV6-1 to TRBJ2-1, with 7 bases identical to TRBD1. The CDR3 has 14 residues. CDR1 MNHNS and CDR2 SASEGT come from the germline V gene. The CDR3 DNA reads TGTGTCAGCAACACAGGGGACTCCTACAATGAGCAGTTCTTC. Translating gives CVSNTGDSYNEQFF.

Comment on this clonotype: Compared with germline, one end of the junction differs, possibly owing to a read error. The chain is built from TRBV5-1 and TRBJ2-3, with D perhaps TRBD2 (5 bases). CDR3 size: 16 residues. CDR1 SGHRS and CDR2 YFSETQ come from the germline V gene. The CDR3 nucleotides read TGCGCCTGCAGCTTGAGCGGCCGCACTAGCACAGATACGCAGTATTTT. Protein product: CACSLSGRTSTDTQYF. Drawing the rest from reference TRBV5-1 and TRBJ2-3, the complete variable domain is KAGVTQTPRYLIKTRGQQVTLSCSPISGHRSVSWYQQTPGQGLQFLFEYFSETQRNKGNFPGRFSGRQFSNSRSEMNVSTLELGDSALYLCACSLSGRTSTDTQYFGPGTRLTVL.

The chain combines TRBV29-1 with TRBJ2-7, with D possibly TRBD2 on 5 matching bases. The CDR3 consists of 13 residues. Germline loops: CDR1 SQVTM, CDR2 ANQGSEA. Trimming shortened V by 3 bases and J by 4 bases, and 13 bases separated the two germline ends. The CDR3 region has the DNA TGCAGCGTTGAGTACCGGGAAAGGTACGAGCAGTACTTC. Protein product: CSVEYRERYEQYF.

This clonotype was observed a handful of times. A much larger clone lies a single base off, so this may be a read error. DNA for the CDR3: TGTGCCTGTCATAACGGGAGGTTGCCGTTCTTC. Its protein product is CACHNGRLPFF. J is TRBJ2-1 and V is TRBV30, with 7 bases fitting TRBD2. The germline CDR1 and CDR2 sequences are GTSNPN and SVGIG (reference sequence). Trimming took 6 bases from V and 15 from J; bases not matched to a gene: 11. The CDR3 runs 11 residues.

The V and J genes are TRBV6-1 and TRBJ2-1; 9 bases are shared with TRBD2. The germline V gene encodes CDR1 MNHNS and CDR2 SASEGT. The CDR3 length is 14 residues. The ends lost 1 base at V and 10 bases at J; junction bases unmatched: 5. CDR3 DNA sequence: TGTGCCAGCAGTGAAGGACTAGCGGCATACGAGCAGTTCTTC. Translation gives CASSEGLAAYEQFF.

The gene calls are TRBV19 and TRBJ1-5; no clear D gene. The CDR3 has 14 residues. Germline CDR1 LNHDA, CDR2 SQIVND (reference sequence). Trimming removed 6 bases at V and 1 base at J, with 10 bases between. The CDR3 is CASSPPGSNQPQHF. In nucleotides, the CDR3 is TGTGCCAGTAGCCCCCCTGGCAGCAATCAGCCCCAGCATTTT.

In the case of this clonotype: One junction end does not reproduce the germline sequence, and a read error may be involved. V gene TRBV5-5 combines with J gene TRBJ1-3; D is uncertain. Germline-derived CDR1 and CDR2 are SGHKS and YYEKEE (reference sequence). CDR3 size: 14 residues. CDR3 in DNA: TGTGCCAGAAGCTTGAAAGGATCTGGAATCACCATATATTTT. Translating it yields CARSLKGSGITIYF.

With respect to this clonotype: A junction boundary mismatches the germline segment, possibly from a read error. The rearrangement uses TRBV5-4 and TRBJ2-1; 10 bases are a match to TRBD2. This CDR3 is 16 amino acids long. The germline CDR1 and CDR2 sequences are SGHNT and YYREEE (reference sequence). The CDR3 DNA is TGTGCCAGCAGCTTAATCTCTAGCGGGAGAAGAAATGAGCAGTCCTTC. This sequence encodes CASSLISSGRRNEQSF.

The rearrangement links TRBV11-2 to TRBJ2-7, with a tentative D call TRBD1 (5 bases). V lost 8 bases and J lost 7, with 12 bases in between. From germline, CDR1 is SGHAT and CDR2 FQNNGV. The CDR3 loop spans 11 amino acids. Here the CDR3 reads CASVEGVEQYF. The CDR3 coding sequence is TGTGCCAGCGTAGAAGGGGTTGAGCAGTACTTC.

This clonotype came up once. Germline is not matched at one junction end, which may reflect a read error. This chain links TRBV29-1 with TRBJ1-2; weak D call: TRBD1 (5 bases). Germline CDR1 is SQVTM and CDR2 is ANQGSEA. The CDR3 is 14 residues long. The CDR3 protein is CSIEEGYRSYGYTF. The DNA for the CDR3 is TGCAGCATTGAAGAGGGCTACAGGTCATACGGCTACACCTTC. The full variable domain, completed using reference TRBV29-1 and TRBJ1-2, is SAVISQKPSRDICQRGTSLTIQCQVDSQVTMMFWYRQQPGQSLTLIATANQGSEATYESGFVIDKFPISRPNLTFSTLTVSNMSPEDSSIYLCSIEEGYRSYGYTFGSGTRLTVV.

The chain has TRBV12-3 or TRBV12-4 and TRBJ2-5; tentatively, D is TRBD2 (5 bases). CDR3 length equals 14 residues. V was trimmed by 5 bases and J by 3 bases, leaving 13 bases between them. The CDR3 loop is CASSPAGVKETQYF. Here the CDR3 DNA reads TGTGCCAGCAGTCCAGCCGGGGTTAAAGAGACCCAGTACTTC.

On this clonotype: One end of the junction does not line up with germline, which may come from a read error. The chain combines TRBV12-3 or TRBV12-4 with TRBJ1-2; TRBD1 might be the D (5 bases). This CDR3 contains 14 residues. CDR3 DNA sequence: TGTGCCAGCAGTTTAAGGGGAATCGACTATCGCTACACCTTC. The encoded protein is CASSLRGIDYRYTF.

Only a few counts were recorded for this clonotype. Sequence at one end of the junction differs from germline and may be a read error. This sequence joins TRBV12-3 or TRBV12-4 and TRBJ2-4, with 9 bases that match TRBD1. This CDR3 is 17 amino acids long. CDR3 nucleotides: TGTGCCAGCAGCTTTTTTGGTCCGGGACAGGGTACAAACATTCACTACTTC. It yields the protein CASSFFGPGQGTNIHYF.

Note on this clonotype: One end of the junction does not line up with germline, which may come from a read error. V gene TRBV6-5 combines with J gene TRBJ2-1; no firm D call. This CDR3 has 14 amino acids. CDR1 is MNHEY, CDR2 SVGAGI, per germline. In nucleotides, the CDR3 is TGTGCCAGCAGTCTACAGTGTTCCTACAATGAGCAGTTGTTC. Amino acid sequence: CASSLQCSYNEQLF.

Concerning this clonotype itself: The junction departs from germline at one end; a sequencing error may be responsible. Here the CDR3 reads CASSQDKALAMAKYF. For the CDR3, the DNA is TGCGCCAGCAGTCAAGATAAGGCACTAGCCATGGCGAAGTACTTC. This sequence joins TRBV4-1 and TRBJ2-7; perhaps TRBD2 as D (6 bases). There are 15 residues in the CDR3. Looked up from germline, CDR1 is MGHRA and CDR2 is YSYEKL.